The 30 T cell receptor beta chains below were found in one sample sequenced in a study of blood T cell repertoires in COVID-19 (dated by TCRdb to 2018 to 2021). Libraries were prepared through the immunoSEQ multiplex PCR assay. The table comes from immuneACCESS by way of TCRdb, which keeps in-frame sequences with V and J called. Part of the clones is missing from these tables; in studies checked, under half for an unresolved V gene and the rest for unknown reasons. In all, the sample holds 200,000 to 250,000 clones, and roughly 80% of those were seen once. Together, the top ten hold approximately 2.6% of the sample. Sequencing used peripheral blood. The receptors were sampled from a woman in her 70s with active or convalescent COVID-19.

This sequence joins TRBV7-9 and TRBJ1-5; no definite D call. Trimming pared 1 base from V and 4 bases from J, leaving 8 bases between. The CDR3 covers 14 residues. Germline V gene lookup returns CDR1 SEHNR and CDR2 FQNEAQ (reference sequence). DNA for the CDR3: TGTGCCAGCAGCTTAGGTAACGGGAATCAGCCCCAGCATTTT. This codes for CASSLGNGNQPQHF. Full variable domain (rest looked up from reference TRBV7-9 and TRBJ1-5): DTGVSQNPRHKITKRGQNVTFRCDPISEHNRLYWYRQTLGQGPEFLTYFQNEAQLEKSRLLSDRFSAERPKGSFSTLEIQRTEQGDSAMYLCASSLGNGNQPQHFGDGTRLSIL.

V gene TRBV6-4 combines with J gene TRBJ1-6, with 8 bases aligning to TRBD1. The V segment lost 5 bases and the J segment 2 bases; nucleotides outside the gene matches: 8. There are 17 residues in the CDR3. Germline CDR1 and CDR2: MRHNA and SNTAGT. The CDR3 here is CASSWGQENPYNSPLHF. The CDR3 region has the DNA TGTGCCAGCAGTTGGGGACAGGAAAATCCCTATAATTCACCCCTCCACTTT.

The rearrangement links TRBV5-1 to TRBJ2-5, with 12 nucleotides matching TRBD2. Germline trimming cut 4 bases from V and 5 bases from J; bases unmatched to any gene: 9. Germline V gives CDR1 SGHRS, CDR2 YFSETQ. CDR3 length: 16 residues. CDR3: CASSEGALAGGETQYF. DNA for the CDR3: TGCGCCAGCAGCGAAGGCGCCCTAGCGGGGGGGGAGACCCAGTACTTC.

The genes are TRBV2 and TRBJ2-3, with TRBD2 identical over 8 bases. The CDR3 has 14 amino acids. V trimming: 8 bases; J trimming: 5 bases; junction bases outside the gene matches: 9. Germline-derived CDR1 and CDR2 are SNHLY and FYNNEI. CDR3 residues: CASLNGGAGDTQYF. CDR3 bases: TGTGCCAGCTTGAACGGGGGGGCCGGAGATACGCAGTATTTT.

The V gene is TRBV11-2, the J gene TRBJ1-6; weak D call: TRBD1 (6 bases). V was pared by 1 base and J by 10 bases, with 14 bases between. This CDR3 has 15 amino acids. From germline, CDR1 is SGHAT and CDR2 FQNNGV. The CDR3 sequence is CASSLAGRGRSPLHF. The CDR3 DNA is TGTGCCAGCAGCTTAGCTGGCAGGGGTAGGTCACCCCTCCACTTT.

The CDR3 nucleotides read TGTGCCAGAAGCTTGGAGGGAGGCCACTACACCTTC. It codes for CARSLEGGHYTF. The chain links TRBV5-3 to TRBJ1-2; D is unclear. TRBV5-3 is assigned to the ORF class and has an uncertain function. This CDR3 has 12 amino acids. V lost 0 bases, J lost 10 bases, and 10 bases lay in between.

This clone showed up just a few times. For the CDR3, the DNA is TGTGCCAGCACCAAACAGGGTGGTAATGAAAAACTGTTTTTT. Its protein is CASTKQGGNEKLFF. The chain employs TRBV7-9 and TRBJ1-4, with D possibly TRBD1 on 6 matching bases. The germline V gene encodes CDR1 SEHNR and CDR2 FQNEAQ (reference sequence). The V and J ends lost 7 bases and 4 bases respectively, with 13 bases between them. The CDR3 runs 14 residues.

This chain joins TRBV18 and TRBJ2-2, with a weak D call TRBD1 (5 bases). The CDR3 totals 16 residues. Germline V gives CDR1 KGHSH, CDR2 LQKENI. Deletions cut 3 bases from V and 2 bases from J, with 13 bases between. The chain's CDR3 is CASSPAAGPNTGELFF. CDR3 bases: TGTGCCAGCTCACCGGCTGCAGGGCCAAACACCGGGGAGCTGTTTTTT.

This sequence joins TRBV19 and TRBJ1-1, with TRBD1 as a possible D gene (6 bases). The CDR3 spans 15 residues. The V gene lost 3 bases and the J gene lost 0 bases, with 11 bases spanning the gap. The V gene's germline CDR1 is LNHDA and CDR2 SQIVND (reference sequence). The CDR3 here is CASSMGQTVNTEAFF. The CDR3 DNA reads as TGTGCCAGTAGTATGGGACAAACAGTGAACACTGAAGCTTTCTTT.

The V and J genes are TRBV14 and TRBJ2-1; D may be TRBD2 (5 bases). Germline values: CDR1 SGHDN, CDR2 FVKESK. The V and J ends lost 6 bases and 0 bases respectively, with 9 bases between them. The CDR3 runs to 14 residues. The CDR3 is CASRAGSSYNEQFF. The CDR3 nucleotides read TGTGCCAGCAGGGCTGGGAGCTCCTACAATGAGCAGTTCTTC.

This clone was recorded once. The chain combines TRBV6-5 with TRBJ1-4; D may be TRBD1 (5 bases). V was clipped by 7 bases and J by 8 bases, with 11 bases between them. The length of the CDR3 is 12 residues. Germline CDR1 is MNHEY and CDR2 is SVGAGI. The chain's CDR3 is CASNRGEEKLFF. The CDR3 DNA is TGTGCCAGCAATCGGGGGGAGGAAAAACTGTTTTTT.

V usage is TRBV5-1 and J usage is TRBJ1-3; weak D call: TRBD1 (5 bases). Germline CDR1 is SGHRS and CDR2 is YFSETQ. The germline V and J ends were trimmed by 0 bases and 0 bases, with 7 bases remaining between them. This CDR3 comprises 15 residues. The CDR3 DNA follows: TGCGCCAGCAGCTTGGCAGGGAACTCTGGAAACACCATATATTTT. Its translation is CASSLAGNSGNTIYF.

This clone was detected once. This chain connects TRBV28 to TRBJ2-7, with 11 nucleotides matching TRBD1. This CDR3 has 15 residues. CDR1 and CDR2 (germline): MDHEN, SYDVKM. Trimming removed 6 bases from V and 2 bases from J; junction bases left unmatched: 6. CDR3: CASSPWTGGAYEQYF. The CDR3 nucleotides read TGTGCCAGCAGCCCATGGACAGGGGGCGCCTACGAGCAGTACTTC.

J is TRBJ1-5 and V is TRBV30, with D tentatively TRBD1 (6 bases). The CDR3 runs to 13 residues. Trimming pared 3 bases from V and 4 bases from J, leaving 10 bases between. Germline values: CDR1 GTSNPN, CDR2 SVGIG (reference sequence). The CDR3 nucleotides are TGTGCCTGGAGGGGGGCCTTGAATCAGCCCCAGCATTTT. Protein: CAWRGALNQPQHF.

The V gene is TRBV6-5, the J gene TRBJ2-1, with D possibly TRBD1 on 5 matching bases. This CDR3 has 14 residues. The V and J ends lost 2 bases and 0 bases respectively, with 5 bases between them. CDR1 and CDR2 (germline): MNHEY, SVGAGI. For the CDR3, the DNA is TGTGCCAGCAGTTACGGGGCCTCCTACAATGAGCAGTTCTTC. It translates to CASSYGASYNEQFF.

The rearrangement links TRBV5-6 to TRBJ2-1; maybe TRBD2 (7 bases). Germline V gives CDR1 SGHDT, CDR2 YYEEEE. This CDR3 contains 15 residues. The germline V and J ends were trimmed by 4 bases and 1 base, with 12 bases remaining between them. CDR3 in DNA: TGTGCCAGCAGCAGGGGGGGGAAGTCCTACAATGAGCAGTTCTTC. The encoded protein is CASSRGGKSYNEQFF.

This clone was observed a few times. Here the CDR3 reads CASRTDRANTEAFF. CDR3 bases: TGTGCCAGCAGGACTGACAGGGCGAACACTGAAGCTTTCTTT. V and J are TRBV25-1 and TRBJ1-1, with 7 bases lining up with TRBD1. Germline V gene data show CDR1 as MGHDK and CDR2 as SYGVNS. With 6 bases clipped from V and 1 base from J, the junction kept 5 bases outside the gene matches. The CDR3 contains 14 residues.

The CDR3 loop reads CASSPRAGRQATQETQYF. In nucleotides, the CDR3 is TGCGCCAGCAGCCCGAGGGCCGGACGACAGGCCACCCAAGAGACCCAGTACTTC. The V call is TRBV5-1, the J call TRBJ2-5, with D possibly matching TRBD1 (6 bases). CDR1 and CDR2 from the germline V gene are SGHRS and YFSETQ. There are 18 residues in the CDR3. The V and J ends lost 4 bases and 1 base respectively, with 23 bases between them.

The V and J genes are TRBV6-5 and TRBJ1-5; no clear D gene. Germline V gives CDR1 MNHEY, CDR2 SVGAGI. The V and J ends lost 3 bases and 7 bases respectively, with 13 bases between them. This CDR3 is 14 amino acids long. The CDR3 reads CASSYLAGGQPQHF. In DNA form, the CDR3 reads TGTGCCAGCAGTTATTTGGCGGGCGGGCAGCCCCAGCATTTT.

V is TRBV5-1 and J is TRBJ1-4; no reliable D call. This CDR3 comprises 14 residues. Trimming pared 2 bases from V and 12 bases from J, leaving 17 bases between. Germline V gives CDR1 SGHRS, CDR2 YFSETQ. The CDR3 is CASSLFDGGRELFF. CDR3 in DNA: TGCGCCAGCAGCTTATTCGACGGTGGGAGGGAACTGTTTTTT.

The V gene is TRBV2, the J gene TRBJ1-6; 8 bases match TRBD1. Trimming cost V 5 bases and J 7 bases; bases outside gene matches: 4. Germline lookup yields CDR1 SNHLY and CDR2 FYNNEI. This CDR3 is 14 amino acids long. CDR3 residues: CASSLRQGNSPLHF. The CDR3 DNA is TGTGCCAGCAGTTTGAGACAGGGGAATTCACCCCTCCACTTT.

The gene calls are TRBV5-4 and TRBJ1-3, with D possibly TRBD1 on 6 matching bases. This CDR3 is built from 16 residues. Germline V lookup: CDR1 SGHNT, CDR2 YYREEE (reference sequence). V was cut by 0 bases and J by 0 bases, with 10 bases left in between. CDR3 protein: CASSLGQASSGNTIYF. Written as DNA, the CDR3 is TGTGCCAGCAGCTTGGGACAGGCGAGCTCTGGAAACACCATATATTTT. Full variable domain (outside the CDR3, taken from reference TRBV5-4 and TRBJ1-3): ETGVTQSPTHLIKTRGQQVTLRCSSQSGHNTVSWYQQALGQGPQFIFQYYREEENGRGNFPPRFSGLQFPNYSSELNVNALELDDSALYLCASSLGQASSGNTIYFGEGSWLTVV.

J is TRBJ2-1 and V is TRBV19; 7 positions match TRBD2. V shed 8 bases and J 7 bases; nucleotides not matched to a gene: 11. This CDR3 region has 14 residues. The V gene's germline CDR1 is LNHDA and CDR2 SQIVND (reference sequence). The CDR3 coding sequence is TGTGCCAGTTCCCCCCTAGCGGATTCTAATGAGCAGTTCTTC. Residues: CASSPLADSNEQFF. Drawing the rest from reference TRBV19 and TRBJ2-1, the complete variable domain is DGGITQSPKYLFRKEGQNVTLSCEQNLNHDAMYWYRQDPGQGLRLIYYSQIVNDFQKGDIAEGYSVSREKKESFPLTVTSAQKNPTAFYLCASSPLADSNEQFFGPGTRLTVL.

J is TRBJ1-1 and V is TRBV3-1 (or the pseudogene TRBV3-2); a possible D gene is TRBD1 (5 bases). The CDR3 sequence is 14 residues long. Germline V gives CDR1 LGHDT, CDR2 YNNKEL (reference sequence). V dropped 4 bases and J dropped 0 bases, with 9 bases sitting between them. CDR3 in DNA: TGTGCCAGCAGCCGGGGGGTCCTGAACACTGAAGCTTTCTTT. It translates to CASSRGVLNTEAFF.

The chain is built from TRBV10-3 and TRBJ1-2; 9 bases match TRBD1. The J segment lost 3 bases and the V segment lost 3 bases, leaving 14 bases of the junction unmatched. The CDR3 sequence is 18 residues long. Germline CDR1 and CDR2: ENHRY and SYGVKD. Here the CDR3 reads CAISDEGTGYPGHYGYTF. DNA for the CDR3: TGTGCCATCAGTGACGAGGGGACAGGGTACCCCGGGCACTATGGCTACACCTTC.

The chain joins TRBV21-1 to TRBJ1-1; whether TRBD1, the table's D call, matches the DNA was not checked. TRBV21-1 is designated a pseudogene. The CDR3 sequence is 15 residues long. CDR3 sequence (DNA): TGTGCCAGCAGCAAATTCCCAGGGGACGGGACTGAAGCTTTCTTT. It codes for CASSKFPGDGTEAFF.

J is TRBJ1-1 and V is TRBV19; weak D call: TRBD1 (5 bases). The V gene's germline CDR1 is LNHDA and CDR2 SQIVND (reference sequence). CDR3 length: 12 amino acids. Trimming took off 3 bases at V and 8 bases at J, with 10 bases between the two ends. The CDR3 coding sequence is TGTGCCAGTAGTATTAGAACAGGAGAAGCTTTCTTT. Translated: CASSIRTGEAFF.

The chain uses TRBV6-2 or TRBV6-3 and TRBJ1-1; TRBD1 might be the D (5 bases). Between the trimmed V and J ends, which lost 3 bases and 6 bases, there was a span of 14 bases. CDR1 and CDR2 (germline): MNHEY, SVGEGT. This CDR3 contains 14 residues. The CDR3: CASSYGQGGAEAFF. The CDR3 coding sequence is TGTGCCAGCAGTTATGGGCAGGGAGGCGCTGAAGCTTTCTTT.

The chain couples TRBV27 to TRBJ2-1; 8 bases agree with TRBD2. Per germline, CDR1 MNHEY and CDR2 SMNVEV (reference sequence). Trimming at V came to 3 bases and at J to 4 bases, leaving 11 bases not matched to a gene. This CDR3 contains 17 residues. The CDR3 region has the DNA TGTGCCAGCAGTTTCTCGGGAGGGGCAGGGTTTTACAATGAGCAGTTCTTC. Translating it yields CASSFSGGAGFYNEQFF.

This clone is a singleton in its sample. The chain couples TRBV4-3 to TRBJ1-6, with D uncertain. Germline V gene sequence: CDR1 LGHNA, CDR2 YSLEER. The V gene lost 4 bases and the J gene lost 5 bases, with 15 bases spanning the gap. This CDR3 contains 16 residues. CDR3 loop: CASSPQHSLDNSPLHF. The CDR3 DNA is TGCGCCAGCAGCCCTCAGCACTCCCTAGATAATTCACCCCTCCACTTT.